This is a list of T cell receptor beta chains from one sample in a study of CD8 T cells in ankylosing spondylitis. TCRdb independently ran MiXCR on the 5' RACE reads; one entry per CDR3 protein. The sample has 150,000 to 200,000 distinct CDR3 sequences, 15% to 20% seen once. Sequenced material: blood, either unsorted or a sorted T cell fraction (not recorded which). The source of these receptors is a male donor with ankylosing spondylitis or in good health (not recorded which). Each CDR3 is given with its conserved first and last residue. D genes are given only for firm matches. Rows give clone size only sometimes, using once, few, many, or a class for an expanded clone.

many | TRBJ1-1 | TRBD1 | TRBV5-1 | TGCGCCAGCAGCGATACAGGGGGCACCACTGAAGCTTTCTTT | CASSDTGGTTEAFF
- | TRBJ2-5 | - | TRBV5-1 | TGCGCCAGCAGCTTGGGTACCGGATCCCAAGAGACCCAGTACTTC | CASSLGTGSQETQYF
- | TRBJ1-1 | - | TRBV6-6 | TGTGCCAGCAGTTACAGGTCTGAAGCTTTCTTT | CASSYRSEAFF
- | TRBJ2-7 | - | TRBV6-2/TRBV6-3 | TGTGCCAGCAGTTACTCTCGAAGCGGGACACCCTACGAGCAGTACTTC | CASSYSRSGTPYEQYF
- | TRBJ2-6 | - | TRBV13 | TGTGCCAGCAGGCCAGGGAGCGGGGCCAACGTCCTGACTTTC | CASRPGSGANVLTF
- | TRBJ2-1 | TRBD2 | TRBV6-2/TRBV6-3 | TGTGCCAGCAGTTCAGGGACTAGCGGGAGGACCCCAAGATCCTACAATGAGCAGTTCTTC | CASSSGTSGRTPRSYNEQFF
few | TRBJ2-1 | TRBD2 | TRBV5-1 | TGCGCCAGCAGCTCCGCCGGCGGGAGGGCCGTGGTTTACAATGAGCAGTTCTTC | CASSSAGGRAVVYNEQFF
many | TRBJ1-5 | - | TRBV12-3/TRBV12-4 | TGTGCCAGCAGTTTGGGTAGCAATCAGCCCCAGCATTTT | CASSLGSNQPQHF
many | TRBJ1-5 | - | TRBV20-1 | TGCAGTGCTATTGGCAGCCCAAATCAGCCCCAGCATTTT | CSAIGSPNQPQHF
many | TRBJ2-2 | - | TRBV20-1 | TGCAGTGCCGACCGTTCCGGGGAGCTGTTTTTT | CSADRSGELFF
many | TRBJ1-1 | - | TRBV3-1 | TGTGCCAGCAGCCGGACACGGAACACTGAAGCTTTCTTT | CASSRTRNTEAFF
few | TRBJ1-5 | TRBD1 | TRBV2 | TGTGCCAGCAGTGGACAGGGGGTCAATCAGCCCCAGCATTTT | CASSGQGVNQPQHF
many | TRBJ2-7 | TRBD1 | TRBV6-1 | TGTGCCAGCAGCCGGACAGGGGGGGCTGCCTACGAGCAGTACTTC | CASSRTGGAAYEQYF
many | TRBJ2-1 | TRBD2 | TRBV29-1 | TGCAGCGTCTTACTAGCGGGTAGGAATGAGCAGTTCTTC | CSVLLAGRNEQFF
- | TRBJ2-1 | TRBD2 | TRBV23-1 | TGCGCCAGCAGCCTATCGGCCAACCTGCGGGAGGGCTCCTACAATGAGCAGTTCTTC | CASSLSANLREGSYNEQFF
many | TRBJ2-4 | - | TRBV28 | TGTGCCAGCAGTTTTGGGGGAGCCAAAAACATTCAGTACTTC | CASSFGGAKNIQYF
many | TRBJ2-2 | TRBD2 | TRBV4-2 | TGTGCCAGCTGGAGACTAGCGGGAGAACCCGGGGAGCTGTTTTTT | CASWRLAGEPGELFF
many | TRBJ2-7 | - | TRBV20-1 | TGCAGTGCCCTCATCGGTGGCTACGAGCAGTACTTC | CSALIGGYEQYF